A single sample gave rise to the 27 T cell receptor beta chains below, sequenced in a study of neurological immune-mediated disorders. TCRdb called the 5' RACE reads again in MiXCR, with one record for every CDR3 protein. The sample holds nearly 60,000 distinct CDR3 sequences; 3% to 4% are singletons and the top ten take 7.1%. Material for sequencing was PBMCs. The receptors were sampled from a woman aged 60-75 years with multiple sclerosis.

This clonotype came up many times. The chain couples TRBV7-2 to TRBJ2-2; D is ambiguous. V dropped 2 bases and J dropped 2 bases, with 9 bases sitting between them. From germline, CDR1 is SGHTA and CDR2 FQGNSA. CDR3 length equals 15 residues. The CDR3 bases are TGTGCCAGCAGCTTAAGACGGTTAAACACCGGGGAGCTGTTTTTT. This gives the protein CASSLRRLNTGELFF.

Ten or more counts support this clonotype. This chain links TRBV18 with TRBJ1-6; TRBD1 aligns across 7 bases. Losses at the gene ends were 2 bases for V and 9 bases for J; bases not matched to a gene: 10. CDR1 is KGHSH and CDR2 is LQKENI in the germline V gene. The CDR3 covers 16 residues. The CDR3 DNA is TGTGCCAGCTCACCAAATGAGGGGGCGAGAGGTTCACCCCTCCACTTT. Protein sequence: CASSPNEGARGSPLHF. Combining the CDR3 with reference TRBV18 and TRBJ1-6 gives the whole variable domain NAGVMQNPRHLVRRRGQEARLRCSPMKGHSHVYWYRQLPEEGLKFMVYLQKENIIDESGMPKERFSAEFPKEGPSILRIQQVVRGDSAAYFCASSPNEGARGSPLHFGNGTRLTVT.

Many counts were recorded for this clonotype. The V and J genes are TRBV12-3 or TRBV12-4 and TRBJ1-1; D perhaps matches TRBD1 (6 bases). CDR3 length equals 16 residues. Trimming shortened V by 3 bases and J by 1 base, and 15 bases separated the two germline ends. CDR3 region: CASSLGTGRGNTEAFF. The CDR3 DNA reads TGTGCCAGCAGTTTGGGTACAGGGCGGGGGAACACTGAAGCTTTCTTT.

This clonotype appeared many times. V is TRBV7-3 and J is TRBJ2-1; TRBD2 matches 11 bases. Per germline, CDR1 SGHTA and CDR2 FQGTGA. Trimming removed 1 base from V and 10 bases from J; junction bases left unmatched: 9. CDR3 length equals 16 residues. The CDR3 region is CASSLKGPGLAEEQFF. CDR3 sequence (DNA): TGTGCCAGCAGCTTAAAGGGTCCGGGACTAGCGGAGGAGCAGTTCTTC.

This clonotype was recorded at least ten times. The V and J genes are TRBV5-1 and TRBJ1-2, with 8 positions matching TRBD1. The V gene end was trimmed by 1 base and the J gene end by 6 bases; junction bases not matched to a gene: 2. Germline assignment: CDR1 SGHRS and CDR2 YFSETQ. CDR3 size: 13 residues. The CDR3 here is CASSLQGANGYTF. The CDR3 DNA follows: TGCGCCAGCAGCTTGCAGGGGGCGAATGGCTACACCTTC. Full variable domain (missing parts from reference TRBV5-1 and TRBJ1-2): KAGVTQTPRYLIKTRGQQVTLSCSPISGHRSVSWYQQTPGQGLQFLFEYFSETQRNKGNFPGRFSGRQFSNSRSEMNVSTLELGDSALYLCASSLQGANGYTFGSGTRLTVV.

This clonotype occurred many times. This rearrangement joins TRBV5-1 to TRBJ2-1, with 8 nucleotides matching TRBD2. Germline V gene sequence: CDR1 SGHRS, CDR2 YFSETQ. The CDR3 sequence is 14 residues long. The J segment lost 7 bases and the V segment lost 7 bases, leaving 10 bases of the junction unmatched. The CDR3 DNA is TGCGCCAGCGGCGCGGGACTAGTATCGAATGAGCAGTTCTTC. Its protein product is CASGAGLVSNEQFF.

In this sample, this clonotype turned up many times. V usage is TRBV27 and J usage is TRBJ1-5; D ambiguous. Germline assignment: CDR1 MNHEY and CDR2 SMNVEV (reference sequence). Deletions cut 2 bases from V and 3 bases from J, with 5 bases between. The CDR3 has 13 amino acids. CDR3 residues: CASSLGINQPQHF. For the CDR3, the DNA is TGTGCCAGCAGTTTAGGTATCAATCAGCCCCAGCATTTT.

In the case of this clonotype: Since a much larger clone is just one base distant, this may be a read error. The chain uses TRBV7-3 and TRBJ2-2, with D perhaps being TRBD1 or TRBD2 (6 bases each). The germline CDR1 and CDR2 sequences are SGHTA and FQGTGA. The CDR3 is 14 amino acids. The CDR3 DNA follows: TGTGCCAGCAGGAAGGGGGGTAACACCGGGGCGCTGTTTTTT. It encodes CASRKGGNTGALFF.

This clonotype has ten or more counts. The CDR3 bases are TGTGCCAGCAGCGAGGCGGAGGGGTATTCACCCCTCCACTTT. It encodes CASSEAEGYSPLHF. The chain carries TRBV9 and TRBJ1-6; possible D gene TRBD1, 5 bases. The CDR3 is made up of 14 amino acids. Trimming pared 3 bases from V and 8 bases from J, leaving 12 bases between. Per germline, CDR1 SGDLS and CDR2 YYNGEE.

This clonotype was seen more than once but under ten times. Since a much larger clone is just one base distant, this may be a read error. J is TRBJ2-3 and V is TRBV20-1; TRBD2 might be the D (6 bases). CDR1 is DFQATT, CDR2 SNEGSKA, per germline (reference sequence). V shed 3 bases and J shed 3 bases, with 13 bases lying between them. CDR3 size: 14 residues. The CDR3 DNA is TGCAGTGCTAGCCACGGGAGTAATACAGATACGCAGTATTTT. Translating it yields CSASHGSNTDTQYF.

This clonotype was counted ten times or more. This chain joins TRBV20-1 and TRBJ2-7; TRBD2 aligns across 7 bases. Trimming removed 0 bases from V and 2 bases from J; junction bases left unmatched: 10. The CDR3 extends over 16 amino acids. In germline, CDR1 is DFQATT, CDR2 SNEGSKA (reference sequence). This CDR3 is CSARDMTGRPPYEQYF. CDR3 bases: TGCAGTGCTAGAGATATGACCGGGAGGCCCCCCTACGAGCAGTACTTC.

The V gene is TRBV6-5, the J gene TRBJ2-3, with TRBD2 matching 10 bases. The CDR3 covers 15 residues. Germline CDR1 and CDR2: MNHEY and SVGAGI. V lost 6 bases and J lost 4; bases outside the gene matches: 7. The DNA of the CDR3 is TGTGCCAGCAGAACTAGCGGGATGAGTGCAGATACGCAGTATTTT. This encodes CASRTSGMSADTQYF.

This clonotype was observed at least ten times. The rearrangement uses TRBV28 and TRBJ2-7; D is unclear. The CDR3 has 12 residues. Trimming took 2 bases from V and 7 from J, leaving 9 bases between them. CDR1 and CDR2 (germline): MDHEN, SYDVKM. As DNA, the CDR3 is TGTGCCAGCAGTTTACTTCTCGGGGAGCAGTACTTC. It is translated as CASSLLLGEQYF.

This clonotype was detected ten times or more. This chain uses TRBV14 with TRBJ2-7; D is perhaps TRBD1 (6 bases). Trimming removed 4 bases at V and 6 bases at J, with 16 bases between. The CDR3 has 14 amino acids. The germline V gene encodes CDR1 SGHDN and CDR2 FVKESK. The CDR3 sequence: CASSPPGLRGEQYF. In DNA, the CDR3 is TGTGCCAGCAGCCCCCCAGGCCTCAGGGGCGAGCAGTACTTC.

This clonotype was recorded many times. The rearrangement links TRBV7-6 to TRBJ1-1, with D unclear. This CDR3 is built from 16 residues. CDR1 and CDR2 from the germline V gene are SGHVS and FNYEAQ. Trimming stripped 7 bases from V and 4 bases from J, with 22 bases between. The CDR3 loop reads CASTLSLKGGVTEAFF. CDR3 coding DNA: TGTGCCAGCACCCTCAGCTTGAAGGGTGGAGTCACTGAAGCTTTCTTT.

This clonotype occurred many times. The CDR3 DNA follows: TGCAGTGCTGGGACTAGCGGGAGGGGTGGGGAGCTGTTTTTT. This sequence encodes CSAGTSGRGGELFF. The chain joins TRBV20-1 to TRBJ2-2; 16 nucleotides match TRBD2. This CDR3 has 14 residues. Germline V CDR1 and CDR2: DFQATT, SNEGSKA (reference sequence). Trimming at V came to 5 bases and at J to 8 bases, leaving 2 bases not matched to a gene.

This clonotype was found many times. The chain recombines TRBV15 with TRBJ2-5; the D gene is possibly TRBD1 (6 bases). Germline loops: CDR1 LNHNV, CDR2 YYDKDF (reference sequence). CDR3 length: 15 amino acids. The V gene lost 0 bases and the J gene lost 5 bases, with 13 bases spanning the gap. The DNA for the CDR3 is TGTGCCACCAGCAGAGACCGTAGGGGGTCCGAGACCCAGTACTTC. Encoded protein: CATSRDRRGSETQYF. The full variable domain, in which reference TRBV15 and TRBJ2-5 provide the parts outside the CDR3, is DAMVIQNPRYQVTQFGKPVTLSCSQTLNHNVMYWYQQKSSQAPKLLFHYYDKDFNNEADTPDNFQSRRPNTSFCFLDIRSPGLGDTAMYLCATSRDRRGSETQYFGPGTRLLVL.

This clonotype showed up many times. Mismatch with germline at one junction end may stem from a read error. V usage is TRBV7-9 and J usage is TRBJ2-7, with 8 nucleotides matching TRBD1. The V gene's germline CDR1 is SEHNR and CDR2 FQNEAQ (reference sequence). This CDR3 is 16 amino acids long. The CDR3 spells CASSIAGQGTSYEQYF. The CDR3 DNA follows: TGTGCCAGCAGCATAGCCGGACAGGGTACTTCCTACGAGCAGTACTTC.

This clonotype has a count of ten or more. The chain joins TRBV6-6 to TRBJ1-2; TRBD1 matches 9 bases. Trimming removed 11 bases from V and 8 bases from J; junction bases left unmatched: 12. Looked up from germline, CDR1 is MNHNY and CDR2 is SVGAGI (reference sequence). This CDR3 contains 13 residues. CDR3 loop: CACSPGQGGGYTF. DNA for the CDR3: TGTGCCTGTTCACCGGGACAGGGAGGCGGCTACACCTTC.

This clonotype was seen at least ten times. The chain couples TRBV11-2 to TRBJ2-7; D possibly uses TRBD1 or TRBD2 (5 bases each). The germline V and J ends were trimmed by 1 base and 6 bases, with 10 bases remaining between them. The CDR3 length is 13 residues. CDR1 SGHAT and CDR2 FQNNGV come from the germline V gene. Written as DNA, the CDR3 is TGTGCCAGCAGCTTAGGGGACCGGGGCGAGCAGTACTTC. Its protein product is CASSLGDRGEQYF.

The sample holds many counts of this clonotype. The chain carries TRBV10-3 and TRBJ2-1; D is perhaps TRBD2 (5 bases). Germline V CDR1 and CDR2: ENHRY, SYGVKD. With 4 bases removed from V and 0 bases from J, the gap between germline ends came to 16 bases. The CDR3 has 17 amino acids. The CDR3 here is CAISGGLVGSSYNEQFF. CDR3 bases: TGTGCCATCAGTGGAGGGTTAGTGGGGAGCTCCTACAATGAGCAGTTCTTC.

The sample holds many counts of this clonotype. J is TRBJ2-1 and V is TRBV12-3 or TRBV12-4; D uncertain. This CDR3 has 14 residues. Trimming left V 5 bases short and J 5 bases short, with 13 bases between. The CDR3 nucleotides read TGTGCCAGCAGTAATGAGATCTCTAACAATGAGCAGTTCTTC. Amino acid sequence: CASSNEISNNEQFF.

In its sample, this clonotype is medium-sized (0.01 to 0.1%). The chain links TRBV20-1 to TRBJ2-3, with 7 bases aligning to TRBD2. V shed 3 bases and J 4 bases; nucleotides not matched to a gene: 10. The CDR3 runs 15 residues. Germline lookup yields CDR1 DFQATT and CDR2 SNEGSKA (reference sequence). Written as DNA, the CDR3 is TGCAGTGCTAGTAACCGGGGGGAAGGAGCAGATACGCAGTATTTT. This codes for CSASNRGEGADTQYF.

At least ten counts were recorded for this clonotype. V is TRBV10-3 and J is TRBJ1-1; tentative D call: TRBD1 (5 bases). The CDR3 sequence is 15 residues long. Germline CDR1 and CDR2: ENHRY and SYGVKD. V was shortened by 0 bases and J by 1 base, with 9 bases between the two germline ends. CDR3: CAISESGAGNTEAFF. CDR3 in DNA: TGTGCCATCAGTGAGTCTGGGGCAGGGAACACTGAAGCTTTCTTT.

This clonotype showed up many times. The J gene is TRBJ2-7, the V gene TRBV12-3 or TRBV12-4; 10 bases match TRBD1. J was trimmed by 2 bases and V by 5 bases; bases with no gene match: 3. The CDR3 runs to 14 residues. The CDR3 loop reads CASSRDRGAYEQYF. The DNA for the CDR3 is TGTGCCAGCAGTCGGGACAGGGGAGCCTACGAGCAGTACTTC.

This clonotype was seen repeatedly, ten times or more. The V and J genes are TRBV5-1 and TRBJ2-1; 8 bases agree with TRBD1. V shed 4 bases and J 9 bases; nucleotides not matched to a gene: 6. The CDR3 runs to 13 residues. Germline lookup yields CDR1 SGHRS and CDR2 YFSETQ. In DNA form, the CDR3 reads TGCGCCAGCAGCGTCCGGACAGGGCGTGAGCAGTTCTTC. Amino acids: CASSVRTGREQFF.

This clonotype was detected ten times or more. The V gene is TRBV5-1, the J gene TRBJ2-7; D ambiguous. The CDR3 extends over 11 amino acids. Germline CDR1 is SGHRS and CDR2 is YFSETQ. Trimming pared 5 bases from V and 2 bases from J, leaving 5 bases between. The CDR3 loop reads CASREAYEQYF. As DNA, the CDR3 is TGCGCCAGCAGAGAAGCCTACGAGCAGTACTTC. Based on the CDR3 plus reference TRBV5-1 and TRBJ2-7, the full variable domain is KAGVTQTPRYLIKTRGQQVTLSCSPISGHRSVSWYQQTPGQGLQFLFEYFSETQRNKGNFPGRFSGRQFSNSRSEMNVSTLELGDSALYLCASREAYEQYFGPGTRLTVT.